This TCR beta chain came from a study of T cells in tuberculosis (dated by TCRdb to between 2018 and 2020). Looking at the study overall: The study combined CD1B tetramers and high-throughput TCR immunosequencing to characterize T cells specific for the mycobacterial lipid antigen glucose monomycolate (GMM). With 9 to 10 people per group, a South African clinical cohort compared IGRA-negative adolescents, IGRA-positive adolescents with latent tuberculosis, and adults with active tuberculosis. Points the paper makes about the study in general: A classifier using the diverse GMM-specific repertoire reached about 90% accuracy (AUROC around 0.91), compared with around 70% accuracy using GEM motif frequencies. Compared with IGRA-negative controls, TCR-alpha repertoires from active tuberculosis had smaller mean NN-distances to GMM-specific TCRs, which suggests clonal expansion of these TCRs. Smaller NN-distances were partly driven by shorter CDR3-alpha lengths in active tuberculosis patients, and statistical significance was not reached for the TCR-beta difference. Which clinical samples got chosen depended on the availability of cryopreserved specimens, and the active tuberculosis cases were adults, whereas the controls were adolescents.

The immunoSEQ multiplex PCR assay was used to generate TCR libraries, with TCR-beta and/or TCR-alpha/delta assays applied to each sample. The amplified TCR libraries were sequenced on the Illumina high-throughput platform. The paper's data handling went like this. Clustering and dimensionality reduction relied on pairwise TCRdist distances among GMM-specific receptors from T cells that were either sorted ex vivo or expanded in vitro. Each clinical repertoire received a mean NN-distance score, defined as the average TCRdist to the nearest 10% of tetramer-positive reference sequences. GEM TCR motif frequency was calculated as the fraction of unique TCRs that matched known GEM sequences in V/J usage and CDR3 length. Linear discriminant analysis with leave-one-out cross-validation, implemented in scikit-learn, was used to classify active tuberculosis. In its TCRdb copy, this immuneACCESS table keeps in-frame sequences only and misses some clones. Where compared with another copy, unresolved V genes explain less than half of these, and the others have no known cause. V and J calls and clone size come straight from that table; D and trimming were deduced from the DNA. This sample comprises 20,000 to 25,000 clones, 95% to 96% of them detected only once. The ten largest clones capture 9.4% of the sample.

At study entry, a tuberculin skin test and the QuantiFERON-TB GOLD In-Tube IGRA were used to screen adolescents for latent tuberculosis infection. Immunosequencing of unsorted cryopreserved PBMC covered, on average, about 91,000 T cells per clinical donor. Eleven high schools in the Worcester region of the Western Cape, South Africa, served as enrollment sites for adolescents aged 12 to 18 years. Around 10 adolescents infected with M. tuberculosis and approximately ten uninfected adolescents were chosen and matched for age and sex. Adolescent PBMC were isolated from freshly drawn heparinized blood by density centrifugation and cryopreserved. The CDR1 and CDR2 encoded by the germline V gene (reference sequence) are SGHNT and YYREEE. CDR3 length: 18 amino acids, cysteine to phenylalanine. Only CDR3 DNA is held: 54 bases, read in frame from base 1. Unmatched junction bases come to 9, with V trimmed by 2 bases and J by 1 base.

Worth noting for this clone: Its antigen is currently not known. No qualities accompany the bases; no much larger clone lies one base away.

This sequence was found in a donor aged 10-30 years with latent tuberculosis or without tuberculosis infection. Recombination linked TRBV5-4 to TRBJ2-6, with 7 bases aligning to TRBD2. Sequences were obtained from PBMCs. This receptor has the CDR3 CASSLRRGGGSGANVLTF. The nucleotide sequence is TGTGCCAGCAGCTTAAGAAGAGGCGGGGGATCTGGGGCCAACGTCCTGACTTTC.